Listed below are T cell receptor beta chains from one sample, sequenced in a study of blood T cell repertoires in COVID-19. Profiled with immunoSEQ multiplex PCR; TCRdb holds only in-frame clones, not every one. The repertoire holds approximately 170,000 clones, with roughly 85% as singletons. Specimen: peripheral blood. Receptors originate from a woman aged 80 or over with active or convalescent COVID-19. Each CDR3 is given with its conserved first and last residue. Fields, in order: CDR3 protein, D gene, V gene. The D gene is left open where the match is weak.

CDR3 protein: CASSVLAGDTGELFF; D gene: TRBD2; V gene: TRBV2
CDR3 protein: CASSQLDPGLAGGEQFF; D gene: TRBD2; V gene: TRBV3-1/TRBV3-2
CDR3 protein: CASSIQGGNTEAFF; D gene: TRBD1; V gene: TRBV5-4
CDR3 protein: CASSERTSGYNEQFF; D gene: TRBD2; V gene: TRBV6-4
CDR3 protein: CASSQGTGTLYF; D gene: TRBD1; V gene: TRBV3-1/TRBV3-2
CDR3 protein: CASSSGLAGVKETQYF; D gene: TRBD2; V gene: TRBV7-9
CDR3 protein: CASSQVSRGTEAFF; D gene: TRBD1; V gene: TRBV3-1/TRBV3-2
CDR3 protein: CASSPSRVTDTQYF; D gene: .; V gene: TRBV7-8
CDR3 protein: CASSPWAAEGEKLFF; D gene: .; V gene: TRBV9
CDR3 protein: CASSQEDRGSYGYTF; D gene: TRBD1; V gene: TRBV14
CDR3 protein: CASSLASGGTEAFF; D gene: .; V gene: TRBV7-9
CDR3 protein: CASRTTGTSPLHF; D gene: TRBD1; V gene: TRBV6-5
CDR3 protein: CASSVSGEHTEAFF; D gene: .; V gene: TRBV9
CDR3 protein: CACPRATNEKLFF; D gene: .; V gene: TRBV30
CDR3 protein: CASSLWTSGINEQYF; D gene: TRBD2; V gene: TRBV5-4
CDR3 protein: CASSPGGGAGSPLHF; D gene: .; V gene: TRBV19
CDR3 protein: CASSLTGTANTEAFF; D gene: TRBD1; V gene: TRBV5-1
CDR3 protein: CASSEALAGASTDTQYF; D gene: TRBD2; V gene: TRBV6-1
CDR3 protein: CASSQDAGTSGMGSYNEQFF; D gene: TRBD2; V gene: TRBV3-1/TRBV3-2
CDR3 protein: CASSAEGRVANEKLFF; D gene: .; V gene: TRBV9
CDR3 protein: CASSRDYAETQYF; D gene: TRBD2; V gene: TRBV3-1/TRBV3-2
CDR3 protein: CASSPGGSGSDTQYF; D gene: .; V gene: TRBV11-3
CDR3 protein: CASSWDREGQPQHF; D gene: TRBD1; V gene: TRBV10-2
CDR3 protein: CASSPHGGLAGGNEQFF; D gene: TRBD2; V gene: TRBV19
CDR3 protein: CATSGTGGNQPQHF; D gene: TRBD1; V gene: TRBV24-1
CDR3 protein: CASSPHSDGTDTQYF; D gene: .; V gene: TRBV28
CDR3 protein: CASSLDVPPGPLHF; D gene: .; V gene: TRBV5-1
CDR3 protein: CASSNGQETQYF; D gene: .; V gene: TRBV27
CDR3 protein: CASSLTGGGYEQYF; D gene: TRBD1; V gene: TRBV7-3
CDR3 protein: CATSRDPSGLAGGAGSYEQYF; D gene: TRBD2; V gene: TRBV15
CDR3 protein: CASSLFQGASGYTF; D gene: TRBD1; V gene: TRBV5-8
CDR3 protein: CASSLRSGQNSPLHF; D gene: .; V gene: TRBV7-3
CDR3 protein: CASSRGQGRWPQHF; D gene: .; V gene: TRBV21-1
CDR3 protein: CASSPTPTGVTEAFF; D gene: TRBD1; V gene: TRBV2
CDR3 protein: CASSGQIGTEAFF; D gene: .; V gene: TRBV9
CDR3 protein: CASSPGLAGGADTQYF; D gene: TRBD2; V gene: TRBV19
CDR3 protein: CASSLVSSSGSSYEQYF; D gene: .; V gene: TRBV7-2
CDR3 protein: CASRGDRGSGELFF; D gene: TRBD1; V gene: TRBV25-1
CDR3 protein: CASARTASQETQYF; D gene: .; V gene: TRBV5-1
CDR3 protein: CASRHHTAGGTEAFF; D gene: .; V gene: TRBV3-1/TRBV3-2
CDR3 protein: CASSSPTGTGLDGYTF; D gene: TRBD1; V gene: TRBV28